This TCR beta chain was profiled in a study of T cells in narcolepsy. For the study at large: Patients with NT1 or NT2 and healthy control donors were enrolled.

Germline V gene lookup returns CDR1 SNHLY and CDR2 FYNNEI. The CDR3 has 13 amino acids. The germline V and J ends were trimmed by 6 bases and 10 bases, with 18 bases remaining between them. Generated by immunoSEQ multiplex PCR, the TCRdb table keeps only in-frame clones and is missing some. The sample lists fewer than 35,000 clones; around 79% were seen once. The specimen sequenced was CD45RA- memory CD4+ T cells from PBMCs. The genes are TRBV2 and TRBJ1-1, with D possibly being TRBD1 (5 bases). This TCR was sampled from a human donor with narcolepsy. CDR3 loop: CASSPTVTAIAFF. The CDR3 region has the DNA TGTGCCAGCAGCCCGACAGTAACTGCGATAGCTTTCTTT. The variable domain in full, with the rest retrieved from reference TRBV2 and TRBJ1-1, is EPEVTQTPSHQVTQMGQEVILRCVPISNHLYFYWYRQILGQKVEFLVSFYNNEISEKSEIFDDQFSVERPDGSNFTLKIRSTKLEDSAMYFCASSPTVTAIAFFGQGTRLTVV.